This T cell receptor (beta chain) was observed in a study of T-cell memory formation after mild COVID-19. Notes on the study in general: CD4/CD8 balance held among clones contracting day 15 to 85, and later expanders leaned CD4+. Nothing showed for sure that second-wave clones peaking on day 37 were SARS-CoV-2 specific.

TCRdb re-analysed the 5' RACE reads in MiXCR, keeping a single row per CDR3 protein. The sample holds tens of thousands of distinct CDR3 sequences, roughly 7% seen once. This CDR3 comprises 13 residues. Germline CDR1 and CDR2: SEHNR and FQNEAQ (reference sequence). The V and J ends lost 5 bases and 5 bases respectively, with 12 bases between them. This clonotype was seen at least ten times. Its cognate antigen is unknown. This TCR was sampled from an adult woman who had mild COVID-19 (a few samples of this study predate the infection). Cell type and time point are not known. The chain couples TRBV7-9 to TRBJ1-2; no clear D. The material sequenced was PBMCs or a T cell subset sorted from them (not recorded which). CDR3 region: CASSLLSTYGYTF. The DNA of the CDR3 is TGTGCCAGCAGCCTTCTCTCAACTTATGGCTACACCTTC.